This T cell receptor (beta chain) was recovered during a study of blood T cell repertoires in COVID-19. Study details: COVID-19 samples collected from the United States, Italy and Spain covered acute and convalescent phases. Sample material is recorded as cDNA or gDNA derived from T cells, B-cell-depleted T cells, or PBMCs.

J lost 7 bases, V lost 4 bases, and 4 bases had no gene match. CDR3 length: 12 residues. Germline V gene sequence: CDR1 SGDLS, CDR2 YYNGEE. This clone showed up just once. Authors' analysis steps: Reference gene primer amplification in the assay estimated nucleated cell counts. The table came from immunoSEQ multiplex PCR; TCRdb's copy has only in-frame clones and leaves some out. V, J and clone size were drawn from that table, and D and trimming were deduced from the DNA. The table records about 200,000 clones, about 85% of them present only once. The sample consisted of peripheral blood. V gene TRBV9 combines with J gene TRBJ1-1; 7 bases map to TRBD1. The clonotype comes from a woman aged 80 or over with acute or convalescent COVID-19. Here the CDR3 DNA reads TGTGCCAGCAGCAGAAGGACAGGTGAAGCTTTCTTT. Translating it yields CASSRRTGEAFF.